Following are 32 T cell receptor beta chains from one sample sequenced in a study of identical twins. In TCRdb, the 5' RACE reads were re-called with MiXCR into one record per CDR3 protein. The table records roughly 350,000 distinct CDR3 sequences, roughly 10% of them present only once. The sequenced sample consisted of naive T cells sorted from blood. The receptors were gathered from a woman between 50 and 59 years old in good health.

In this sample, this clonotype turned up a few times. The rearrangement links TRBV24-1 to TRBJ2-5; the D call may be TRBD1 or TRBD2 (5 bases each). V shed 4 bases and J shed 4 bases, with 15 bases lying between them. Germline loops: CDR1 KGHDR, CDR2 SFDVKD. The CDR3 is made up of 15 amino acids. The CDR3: CATSEQAGVRETQYF. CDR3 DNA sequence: TGTGCCACCAGTGAACAGGCGGGCGTCCGAGAGACCCAGTACTTC.

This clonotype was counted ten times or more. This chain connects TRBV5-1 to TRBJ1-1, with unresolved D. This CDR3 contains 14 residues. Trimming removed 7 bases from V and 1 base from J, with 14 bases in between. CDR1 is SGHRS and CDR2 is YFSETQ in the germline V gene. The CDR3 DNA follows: TGCGCCAGCCGACTCCCCAGGACGAACACTGAAGCTTTCTTT. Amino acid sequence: CASRLPRTNTEAFF.

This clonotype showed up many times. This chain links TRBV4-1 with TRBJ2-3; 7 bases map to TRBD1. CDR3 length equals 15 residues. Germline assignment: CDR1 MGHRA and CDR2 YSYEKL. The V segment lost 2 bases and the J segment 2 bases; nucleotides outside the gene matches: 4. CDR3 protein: CASSQRDRDTDTQYF. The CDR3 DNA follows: TGCGCCAGCAGCCAAAGGGACAGAGACACAGATACGCAGTATTTT.

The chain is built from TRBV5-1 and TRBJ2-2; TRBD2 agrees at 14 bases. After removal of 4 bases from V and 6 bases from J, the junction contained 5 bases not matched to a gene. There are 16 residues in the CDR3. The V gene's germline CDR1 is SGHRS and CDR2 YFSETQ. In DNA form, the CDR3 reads TGCGCCAGCAGCAAGACTAGCGGGAGGGTCTCCGGGGAGCTGTTTTTT. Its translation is CASSKTSGRVSGELFF.

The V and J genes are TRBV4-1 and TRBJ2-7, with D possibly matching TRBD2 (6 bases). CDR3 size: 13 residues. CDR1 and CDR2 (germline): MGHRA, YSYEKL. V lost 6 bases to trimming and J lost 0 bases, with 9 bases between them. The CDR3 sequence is CASRGTFSYEQYF. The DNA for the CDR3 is TGCGCCAGCAGAGGGACTTTCTCCTACGAGCAGTACTTC.

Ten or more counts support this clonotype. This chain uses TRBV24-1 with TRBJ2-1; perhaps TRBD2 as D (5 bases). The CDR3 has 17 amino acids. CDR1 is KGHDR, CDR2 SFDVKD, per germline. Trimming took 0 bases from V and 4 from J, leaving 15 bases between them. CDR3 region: CATSDLQTGLNYNEQFF. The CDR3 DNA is TGTGCCACCAGTGATTTGCAAACCGGACTCAATTACAATGAGCAGTTCTTC.

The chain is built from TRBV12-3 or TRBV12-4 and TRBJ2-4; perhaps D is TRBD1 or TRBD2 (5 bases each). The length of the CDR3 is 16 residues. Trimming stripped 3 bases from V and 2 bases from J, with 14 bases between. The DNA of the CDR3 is TGTGCCAGCAGTTTGTCAGGGACGGGGACCAAAAACATTCAGTACTTC. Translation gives CASSLSGTGTKNIQYF.

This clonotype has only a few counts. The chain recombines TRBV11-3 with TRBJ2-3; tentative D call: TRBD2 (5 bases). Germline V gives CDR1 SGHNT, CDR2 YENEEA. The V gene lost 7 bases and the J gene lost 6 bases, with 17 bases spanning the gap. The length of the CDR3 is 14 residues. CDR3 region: CASTSGAATDTQYF. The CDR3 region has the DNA TGTGCCAGCACCTCAGGAGCGGCGACGGATACGCAGTATTTT.

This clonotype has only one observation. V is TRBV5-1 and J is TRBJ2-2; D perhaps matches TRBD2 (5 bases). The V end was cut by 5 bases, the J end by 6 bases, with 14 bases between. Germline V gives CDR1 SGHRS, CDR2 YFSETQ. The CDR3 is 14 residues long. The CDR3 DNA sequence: TGCGCCAGCAGGGCGGCAGGAGGTCCCGGGGAGCTGTTTTTT. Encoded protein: CASRAAGGPGELFF.

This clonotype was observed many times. CDR3 sequence (DNA): TGCAGCGCCAGGGCGGGAGGGCCAGCAGATACGCAGTATTTT. This gives the protein CSARAGGPADTQYF. The chain has TRBV29-1 and TRBJ2-3; TRBD2 agrees at 9 bases. V gave up 7 bases and J gave up 4 bases; unmatched junction bases: 9. CDR1 and CDR2 from the germline V gene are SQVTM and ANQGSEA. This CDR3 comprises 14 residues.

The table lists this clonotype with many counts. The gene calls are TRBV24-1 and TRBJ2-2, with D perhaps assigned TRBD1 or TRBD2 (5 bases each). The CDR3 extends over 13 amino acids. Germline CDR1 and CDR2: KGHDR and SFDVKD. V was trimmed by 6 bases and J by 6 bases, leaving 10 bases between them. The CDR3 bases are TGTGCCACCAGTCTCCAGGGACCCGGGGAGCTGTTTTTT. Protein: CATSLQGPGELFF.

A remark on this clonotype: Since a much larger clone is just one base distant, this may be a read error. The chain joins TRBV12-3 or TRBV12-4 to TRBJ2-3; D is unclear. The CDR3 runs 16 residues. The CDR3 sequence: CASSPPLELTVDTLYF. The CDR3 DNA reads TGTGCCAGCAGTCCCCCTTTGGAGCTGACGGTGGATACGCTGTATTTT.

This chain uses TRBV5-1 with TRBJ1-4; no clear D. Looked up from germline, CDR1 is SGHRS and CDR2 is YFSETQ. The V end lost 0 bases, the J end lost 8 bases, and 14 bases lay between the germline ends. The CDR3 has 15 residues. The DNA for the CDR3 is TGCGCCAGCAGCTTGGATGAGGCTCGCCACGAAAAACTGTTTTTT. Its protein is CASSLDEARHEKLFF.

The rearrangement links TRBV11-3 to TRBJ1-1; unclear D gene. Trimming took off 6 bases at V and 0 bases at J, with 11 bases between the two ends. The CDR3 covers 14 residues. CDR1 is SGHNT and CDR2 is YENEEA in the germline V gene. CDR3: CASRKDRMNTEAFF. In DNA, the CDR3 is TGTGCCAGCAGGAAGGACCGGATGAACACTGAAGCTTTCTTT.

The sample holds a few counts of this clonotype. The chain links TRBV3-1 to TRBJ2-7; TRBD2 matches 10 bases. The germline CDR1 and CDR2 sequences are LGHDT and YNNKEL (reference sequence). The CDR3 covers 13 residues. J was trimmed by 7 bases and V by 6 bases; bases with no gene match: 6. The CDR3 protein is CASRLAGQDEQYV. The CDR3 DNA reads TGTGCCAGCAGACTAGCGGGACAAGATGAGCAGTACGTC.

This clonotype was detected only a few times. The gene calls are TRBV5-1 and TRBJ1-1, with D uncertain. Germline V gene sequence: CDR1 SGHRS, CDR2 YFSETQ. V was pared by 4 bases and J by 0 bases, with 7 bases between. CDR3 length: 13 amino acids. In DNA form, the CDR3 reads TGCGCCAGCAGCCCCACCATGAACACTGAAGCTTTCTTT. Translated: CASSPTMNTEAFF.

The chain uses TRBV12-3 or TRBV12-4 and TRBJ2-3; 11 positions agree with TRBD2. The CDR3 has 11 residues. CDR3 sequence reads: CASGREDTQYF. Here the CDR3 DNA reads TGTGCTAGCGGGAGGGAGGATACGCAGTATTTT.

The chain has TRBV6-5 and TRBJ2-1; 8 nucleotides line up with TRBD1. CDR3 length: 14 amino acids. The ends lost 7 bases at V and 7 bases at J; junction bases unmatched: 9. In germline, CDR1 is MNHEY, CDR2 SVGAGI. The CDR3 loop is CASIPRDRRNEQFF. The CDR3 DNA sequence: TGTGCCAGCATCCCTCGGGACAGGAGGAATGAGCAGTTCTTC.

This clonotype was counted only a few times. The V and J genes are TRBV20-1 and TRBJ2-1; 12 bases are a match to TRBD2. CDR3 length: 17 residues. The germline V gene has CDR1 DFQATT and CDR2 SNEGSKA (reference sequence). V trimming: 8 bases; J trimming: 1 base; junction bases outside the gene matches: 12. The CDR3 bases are TGCAGTACCACACAACTAGCGGGAGGAAGGTCCTACAATGAGCAGTTCTTC. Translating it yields CSTTQLAGGRSYNEQFF.

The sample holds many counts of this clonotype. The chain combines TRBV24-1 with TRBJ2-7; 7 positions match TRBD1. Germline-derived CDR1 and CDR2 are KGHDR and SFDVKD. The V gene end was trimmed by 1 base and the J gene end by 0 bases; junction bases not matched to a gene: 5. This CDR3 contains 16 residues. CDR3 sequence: CATSDFDRERSYEQYV. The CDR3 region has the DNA TGTGCCACCAGTGATTTTGACAGGGAACGCTCCTACGAGCAGTACGTC.

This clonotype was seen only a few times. CDR3 residues: CSARVTGNTEAFF. The CDR3 DNA is TGCAGTGCTAGAGTCACAGGGAACACTGAAGCTTTCTTT. The V and J genes are TRBV20-1 and TRBJ1-1, with D possibly matching TRBD1 (5 bases). Germline assignment: CDR1 DFQATT and CDR2 SNEGSKA (reference sequence). V was clipped by 1 base and J by 1 base, with 7 bases between them. CDR3 length equals 13 residues.

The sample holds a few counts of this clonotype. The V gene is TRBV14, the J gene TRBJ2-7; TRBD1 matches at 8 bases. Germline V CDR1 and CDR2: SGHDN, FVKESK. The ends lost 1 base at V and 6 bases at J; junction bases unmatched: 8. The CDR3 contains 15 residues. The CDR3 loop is CASSQGTGGVSEQYF. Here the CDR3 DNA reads TGTGCCAGCAGCCAAGGAACAGGGGGTGTTAGCGAGCAGTACTTC. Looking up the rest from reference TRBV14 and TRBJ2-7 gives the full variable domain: EAGVTQFPSHSVIEKGQTVTLRCDPISGHDNLYWYRRVMGKEIKFLLHFVKESKQDESGMPNNRFLAERTGGTYSTLKVQPAELEDSGVYFCASSQGTGGVSEQYFGPGTRLTVT.

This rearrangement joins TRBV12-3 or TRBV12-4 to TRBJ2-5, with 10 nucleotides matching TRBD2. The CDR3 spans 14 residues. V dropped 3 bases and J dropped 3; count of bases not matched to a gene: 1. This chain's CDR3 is CASSFTSGKETQYF. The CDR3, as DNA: TGTGCCAGCAGTTTTACTAGCGGGAAAGAGACCCAGTACTTC.

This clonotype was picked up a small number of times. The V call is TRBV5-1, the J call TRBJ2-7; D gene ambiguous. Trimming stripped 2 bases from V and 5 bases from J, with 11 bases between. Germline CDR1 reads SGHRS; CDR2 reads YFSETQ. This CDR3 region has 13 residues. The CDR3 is CASSLGPSDEQYV. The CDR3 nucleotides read TGCGCCAGCAGCTTAGGGCCCTCGGACGAGCAGTACGTC.

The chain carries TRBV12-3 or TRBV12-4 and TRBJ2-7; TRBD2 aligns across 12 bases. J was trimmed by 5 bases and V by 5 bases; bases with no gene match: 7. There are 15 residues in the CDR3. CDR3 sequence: CASSRASGRGNEQYF. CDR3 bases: TGTGCCAGCAGTCGCGCTAGCGGGAGGGGGAACGAGCAGTACTTC.

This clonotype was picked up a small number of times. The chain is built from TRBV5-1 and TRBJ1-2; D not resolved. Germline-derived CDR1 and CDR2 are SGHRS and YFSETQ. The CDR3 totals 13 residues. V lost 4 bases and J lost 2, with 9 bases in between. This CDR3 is CASSPDINYGYTF. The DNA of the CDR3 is TGCGCCAGCAGCCCTGACATCAACTATGGCTACACCTTC.

This CDR3 reads CASKGPDRANQPQHF. CDR3 in DNA: TGTGCCAGCAAGGGGCCGGACAGAGCTAATCAGCCCCAGCATTTT. The V gene is TRBV2, the J gene TRBJ1-5; a weak D match, TRBD1 (6 bases). Trimming left V 7 bases short and J 4 bases short, with 17 bases between. Germline V gives CDR1 SNHLY, CDR2 FYNNEI. CDR3 length equals 15 residues.

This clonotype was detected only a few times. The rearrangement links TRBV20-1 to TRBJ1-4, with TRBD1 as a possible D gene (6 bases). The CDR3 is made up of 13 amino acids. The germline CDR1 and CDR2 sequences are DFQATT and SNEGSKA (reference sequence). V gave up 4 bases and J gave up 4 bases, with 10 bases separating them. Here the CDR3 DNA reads TGCAGTGCTACAACAGGGATTAATGAAAAACTGTTTTTT. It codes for CSATTGINEKLFF.

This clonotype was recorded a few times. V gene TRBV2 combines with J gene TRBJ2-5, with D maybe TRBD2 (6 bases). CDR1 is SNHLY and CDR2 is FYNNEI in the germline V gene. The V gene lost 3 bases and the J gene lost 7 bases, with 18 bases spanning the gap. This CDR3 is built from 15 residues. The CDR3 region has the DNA TGTGCCAGCAGTGACCAAACACTAGCTGGGGGGACCCAGTACTTC. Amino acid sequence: CASSDQTLAGGTQYF.

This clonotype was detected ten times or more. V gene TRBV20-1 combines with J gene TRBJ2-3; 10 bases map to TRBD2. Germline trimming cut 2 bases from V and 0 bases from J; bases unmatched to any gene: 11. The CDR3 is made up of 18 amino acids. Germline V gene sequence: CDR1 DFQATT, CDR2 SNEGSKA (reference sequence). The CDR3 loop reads CSARILPSGGTSTDTQYF. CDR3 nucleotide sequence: TGCAGTGCTAGAATTTTGCCTAGCGGGGGTACTAGCACAGATACGCAGTATTTT.

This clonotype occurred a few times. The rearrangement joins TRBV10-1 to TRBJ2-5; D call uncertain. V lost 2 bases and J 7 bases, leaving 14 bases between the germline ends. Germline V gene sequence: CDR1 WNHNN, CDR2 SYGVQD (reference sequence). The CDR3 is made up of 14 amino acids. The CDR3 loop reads CASSERSGPGTQYF. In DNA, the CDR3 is TGCGCCAGCAGTGAGCGATCCGGACCAGGGACCCAGTACTTC.

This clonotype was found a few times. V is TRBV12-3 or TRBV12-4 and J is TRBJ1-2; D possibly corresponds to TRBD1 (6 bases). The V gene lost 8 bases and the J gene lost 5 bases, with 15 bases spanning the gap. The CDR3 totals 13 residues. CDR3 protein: CASYRVEKYGYTF. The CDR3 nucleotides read TGTGCCAGCTACAGGGTGGAGAAGTATGGCTACACCTTC.